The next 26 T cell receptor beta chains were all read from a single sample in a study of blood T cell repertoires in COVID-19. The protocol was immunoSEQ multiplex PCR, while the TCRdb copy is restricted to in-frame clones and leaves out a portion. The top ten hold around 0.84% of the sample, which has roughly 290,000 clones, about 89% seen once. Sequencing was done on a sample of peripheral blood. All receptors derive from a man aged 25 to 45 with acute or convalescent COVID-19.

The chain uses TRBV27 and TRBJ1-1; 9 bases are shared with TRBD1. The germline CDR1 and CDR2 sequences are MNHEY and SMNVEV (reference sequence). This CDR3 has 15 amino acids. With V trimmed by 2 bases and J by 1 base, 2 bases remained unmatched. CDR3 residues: CASSLDRGGNTEAFF. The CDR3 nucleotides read TGTGCCAGCAGTTTAGACAGGGGGGGGAACACTGAAGCTTTCTTT.

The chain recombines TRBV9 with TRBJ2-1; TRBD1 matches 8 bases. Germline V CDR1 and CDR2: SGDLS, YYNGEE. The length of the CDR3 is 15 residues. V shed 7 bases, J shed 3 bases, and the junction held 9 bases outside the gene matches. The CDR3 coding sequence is TGTGCCAGCGGAACAGGGGGAGGTATCTACAATGAGCAGTTCTTC. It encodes CASGTGGGIYNEQFF.

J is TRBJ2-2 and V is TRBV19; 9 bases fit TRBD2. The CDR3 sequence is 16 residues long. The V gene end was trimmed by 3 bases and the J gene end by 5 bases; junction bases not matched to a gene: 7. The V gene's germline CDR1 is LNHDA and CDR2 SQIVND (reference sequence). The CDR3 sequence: CASSMGREGRTGELFF. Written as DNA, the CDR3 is TGTGCCAGTAGTATGGGGCGGGAGGGCCGGACCGGGGAGCTGTTTTTT.

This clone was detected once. The CDR3 protein is CASSQDQSNQPQHF. The CDR3 coding sequence is TGTGCCAGCAGCCAAGATCAGAGCAATCAGCCCCAGCATTTT. This chain uses TRBV3-1 (or the pseudogene TRBV3-2) with TRBJ1-5, with D unclear. Looked up from germline, CDR1 is LGHDT and CDR2 is YNNKEL (reference sequence). The CDR3 contains 14 residues. V lost 0 bases and J 1 base, leaving 4 bases between the germline ends.

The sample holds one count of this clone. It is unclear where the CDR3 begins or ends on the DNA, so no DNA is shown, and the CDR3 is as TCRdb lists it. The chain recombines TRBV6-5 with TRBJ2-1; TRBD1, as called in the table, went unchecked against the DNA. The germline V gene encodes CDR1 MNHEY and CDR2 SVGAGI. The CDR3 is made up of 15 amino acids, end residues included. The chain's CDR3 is CASRTVGAGIAVEFF.

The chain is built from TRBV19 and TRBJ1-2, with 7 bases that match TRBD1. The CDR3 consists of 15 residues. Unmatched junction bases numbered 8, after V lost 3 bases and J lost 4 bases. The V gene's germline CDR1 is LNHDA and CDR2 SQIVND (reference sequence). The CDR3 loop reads CASSIPGGGGYGYTF. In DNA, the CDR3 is TGTGCCAGTAGTATTCCAGGGGGTGGTGGCTATGGCTACACCTTC.

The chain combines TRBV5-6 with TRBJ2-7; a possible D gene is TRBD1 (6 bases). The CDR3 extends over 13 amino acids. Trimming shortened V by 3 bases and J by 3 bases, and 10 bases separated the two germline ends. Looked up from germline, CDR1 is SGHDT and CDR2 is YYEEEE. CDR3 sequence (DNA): TGTGCCAGCAGCTATGGGGGCTTCTACGAGCAGTACTTC. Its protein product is CASSYGGFYEQYF. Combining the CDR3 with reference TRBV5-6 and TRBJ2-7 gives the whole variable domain DAGVTQSPTHLIKTRGQQVTLRCSPKSGHDTVSWYQQALGQGPQFIFQYYEEEERQRGNFPDRFSGHQFPNYSSELNVNALLLGDSALYLCASSYGGFYEQYFGPGTRLTVT.

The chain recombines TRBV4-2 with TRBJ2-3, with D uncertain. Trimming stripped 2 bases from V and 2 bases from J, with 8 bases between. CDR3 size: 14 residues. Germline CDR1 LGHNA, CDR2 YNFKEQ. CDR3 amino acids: CASSQRIATDTQYF. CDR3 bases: TGTGCCAGCAGCCAAAGGATAGCCACAGATACGCAGTATTTT.

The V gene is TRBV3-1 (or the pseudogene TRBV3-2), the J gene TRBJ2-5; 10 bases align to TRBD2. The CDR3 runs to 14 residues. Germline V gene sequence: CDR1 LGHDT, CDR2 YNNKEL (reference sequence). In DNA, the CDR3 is TGTGCAACACGGGGAGCGGGGGGGCGAGAGACCCAGTACTTC. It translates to CATRGAGGRETQYF.

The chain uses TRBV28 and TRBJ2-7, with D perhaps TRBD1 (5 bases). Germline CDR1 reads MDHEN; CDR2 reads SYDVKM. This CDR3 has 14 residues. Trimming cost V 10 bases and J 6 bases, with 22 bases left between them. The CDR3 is CATATQAGSREQYF. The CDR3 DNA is TGTGCCACCGCAACCCAGGCAGGGTCGCGCGAGCAGTACTTC.

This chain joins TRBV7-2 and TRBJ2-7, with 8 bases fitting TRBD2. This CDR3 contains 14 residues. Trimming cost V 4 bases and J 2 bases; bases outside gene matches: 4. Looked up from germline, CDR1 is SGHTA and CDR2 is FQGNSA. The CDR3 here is CASSSLAGPYEQYF. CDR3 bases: TGTGCCAGCAGCTCATTAGCGGGGCCCTACGAGCAGTACTTC.

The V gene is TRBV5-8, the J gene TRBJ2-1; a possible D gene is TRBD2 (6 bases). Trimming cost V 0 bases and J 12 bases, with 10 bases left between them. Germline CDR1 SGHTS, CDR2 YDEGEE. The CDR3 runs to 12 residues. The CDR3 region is CASSLDVGGQFF. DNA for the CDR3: TGTGCCAGCAGCTTGGATGTGGGAGGGCAGTTCTTC.

CDR3 region: CASSFLPGVENIQYF. CDR3 DNA sequence: TGCGCCAGCAGCTTCTTACCAGGGGTCGAAAACATTCAGTACTTC. The chain uses TRBV5-1 and TRBJ2-4; TRBD1 is a possible D gene (6 bases). V was cut by 2 bases and J by 5 bases, with 14 bases left in between. The germline CDR1 and CDR2 sequences are SGHRS and YFSETQ. This CDR3 is 15 amino acids long.

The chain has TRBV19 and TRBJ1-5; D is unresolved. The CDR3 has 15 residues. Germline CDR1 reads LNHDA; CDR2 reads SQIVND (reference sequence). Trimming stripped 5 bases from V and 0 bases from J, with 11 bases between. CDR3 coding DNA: TGTGCCAGTAGTCGGGAATTTTATAGCAATCAGCCCCAGCATTTT. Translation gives CASSREFYSNQPQHF.

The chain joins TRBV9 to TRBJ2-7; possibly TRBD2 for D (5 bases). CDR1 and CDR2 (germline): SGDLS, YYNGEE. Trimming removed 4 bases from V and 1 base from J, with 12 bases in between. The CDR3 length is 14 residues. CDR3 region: CASSLRANSYEQYF. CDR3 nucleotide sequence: TGTGCCAGCAGCCTGAGGGCGAATTCCTACGAGCAGTACTTC.

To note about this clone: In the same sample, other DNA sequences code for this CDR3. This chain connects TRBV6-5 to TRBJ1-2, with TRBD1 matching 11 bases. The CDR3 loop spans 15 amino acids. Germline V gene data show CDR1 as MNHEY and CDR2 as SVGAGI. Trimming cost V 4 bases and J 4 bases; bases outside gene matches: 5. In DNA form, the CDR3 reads TGTGCCAGCAGTTCGCCTGGGACAGGGGGCTATGGCTACACCTTC. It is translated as CASSSPGTGGYGYTF.

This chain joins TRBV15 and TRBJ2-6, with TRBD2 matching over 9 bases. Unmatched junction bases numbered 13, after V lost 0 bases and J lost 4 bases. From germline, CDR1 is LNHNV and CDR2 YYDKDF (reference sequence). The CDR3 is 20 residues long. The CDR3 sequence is CATSRDRFVAGTSGANVLTF. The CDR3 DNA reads TGTGCCACCAGCAGAGATCGATTTGTTGCAGGGACTAGCGGGGCCAACGTCCTGACTTTC.

The CDR3 DNA reads as TGTGCCAGCACGCGGACAGGGGGGATCTACGAGCAGTACTTC. Its translation: CASTRTGGIYEQYF. This chain links TRBV28 with TRBJ2-7; TRBD1 matches 10 bases. V lost 7 bases to trimming and J lost 3 bases; unmatched junction nucleotides: 6. CDR1 is MDHEN and CDR2 is SYDVKM in the germline V gene. This CDR3 is built from 14 residues.

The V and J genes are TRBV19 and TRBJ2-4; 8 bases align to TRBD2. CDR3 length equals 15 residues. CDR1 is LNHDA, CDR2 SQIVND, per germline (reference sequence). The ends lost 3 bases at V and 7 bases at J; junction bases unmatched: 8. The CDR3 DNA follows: TGTGCCAGTAGTATCCCGGGAGGGCCTCACAACATTCAGTACTTC. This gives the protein CASSIPGGPHNIQYF.

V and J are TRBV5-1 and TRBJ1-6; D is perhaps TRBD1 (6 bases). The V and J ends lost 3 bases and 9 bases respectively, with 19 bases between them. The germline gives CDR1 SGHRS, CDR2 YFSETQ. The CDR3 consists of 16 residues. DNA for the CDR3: TGCGCCAGCAGCTCGATCCTGGACAGTGGCCGTTCACCCCTCCACTTT. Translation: CASSSILDSGRSPLHF.

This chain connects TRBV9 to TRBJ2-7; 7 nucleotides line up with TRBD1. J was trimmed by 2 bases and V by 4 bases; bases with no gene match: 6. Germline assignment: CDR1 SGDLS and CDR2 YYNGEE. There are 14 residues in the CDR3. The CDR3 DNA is TGTGCCAGCAGCCTCGGGACAGTGGCCTACGAGCAGTACTTC. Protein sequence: CASSLGTVAYEQYF. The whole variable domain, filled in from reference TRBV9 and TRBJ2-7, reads DSGVTQTPKHLITATGQRVTLRCSPRSGDLSVYWYQQSLDQGLQFLIQYYNGEERAKGNILERFSAQQFPDLHSELNLSSLELGDSALYFCASSLGTVAYEQYFGPGTRLTVT.

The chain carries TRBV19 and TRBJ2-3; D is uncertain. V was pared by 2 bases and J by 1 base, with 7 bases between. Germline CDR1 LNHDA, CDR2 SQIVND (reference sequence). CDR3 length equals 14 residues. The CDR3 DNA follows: TGTGCCAGTAGTATAAATCAGGGCACAGATACGCAGTATTTT. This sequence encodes CASSINQGTDTQYF.

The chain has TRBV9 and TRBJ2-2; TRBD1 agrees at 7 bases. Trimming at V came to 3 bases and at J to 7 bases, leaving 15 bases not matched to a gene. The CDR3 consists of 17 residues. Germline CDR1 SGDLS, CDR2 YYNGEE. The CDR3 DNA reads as TGTGCCAGCAGCGAACAGGGGACCAGGATTGTAAGCGGGGAGCTGTTTTTT. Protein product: CASSEQGTRIVSGELFF. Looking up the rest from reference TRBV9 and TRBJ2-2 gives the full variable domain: DSGVTQTPKHLITATGQRVTLRCSPRSGDLSVYWYQQSLDQGLQFLIQYYNGEERAKGNILERFSAQQFPDLHSELNLSSLELGDSALYFCASSEQGTRIVSGELFFGEGSRLTVL.

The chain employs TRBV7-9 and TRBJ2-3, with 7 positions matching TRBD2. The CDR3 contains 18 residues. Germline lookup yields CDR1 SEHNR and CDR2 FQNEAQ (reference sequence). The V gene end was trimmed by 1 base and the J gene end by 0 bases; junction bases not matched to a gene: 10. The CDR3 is CASSLGEGHSLSTDTQYF. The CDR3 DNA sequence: TGTGCCAGCAGCTTAGGGGAGGGCCATTCTCTTAGCACAGATACGCAGTATTTT.

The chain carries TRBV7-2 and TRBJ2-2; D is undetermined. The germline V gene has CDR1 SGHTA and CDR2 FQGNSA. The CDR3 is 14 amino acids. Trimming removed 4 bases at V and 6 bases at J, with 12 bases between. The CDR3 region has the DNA TGTGCCAGCAGCTCGCAATCGGTCGCCGGGGAGCTGTTTTTT. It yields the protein CASSSQSVAGELFF.

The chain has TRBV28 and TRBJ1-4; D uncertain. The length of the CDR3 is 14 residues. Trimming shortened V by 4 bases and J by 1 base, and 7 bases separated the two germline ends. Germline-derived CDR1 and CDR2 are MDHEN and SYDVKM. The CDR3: CASSSSQTNEKLFF. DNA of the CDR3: TGTGCCAGCAGTTCCTCACAAACTAATGAAAAACTGTTTTTT.